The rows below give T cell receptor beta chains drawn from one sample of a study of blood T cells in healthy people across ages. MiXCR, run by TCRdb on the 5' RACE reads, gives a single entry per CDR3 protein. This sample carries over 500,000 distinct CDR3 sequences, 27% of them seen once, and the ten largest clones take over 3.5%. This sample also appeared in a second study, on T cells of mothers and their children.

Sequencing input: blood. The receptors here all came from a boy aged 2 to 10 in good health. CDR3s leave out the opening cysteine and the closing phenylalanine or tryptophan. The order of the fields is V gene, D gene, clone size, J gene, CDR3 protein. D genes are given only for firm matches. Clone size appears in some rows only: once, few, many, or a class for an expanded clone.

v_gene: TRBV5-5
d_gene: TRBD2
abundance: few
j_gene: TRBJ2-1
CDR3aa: ASRLASGSYNEQF

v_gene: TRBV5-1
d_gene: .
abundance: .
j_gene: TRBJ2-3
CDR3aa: ASSLTVGGPDTQY

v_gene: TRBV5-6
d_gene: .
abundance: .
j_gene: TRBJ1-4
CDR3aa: ASSLTVRLWADTEKLF

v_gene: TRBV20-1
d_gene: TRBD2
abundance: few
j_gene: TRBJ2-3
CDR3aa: SALAGGRTDTQY

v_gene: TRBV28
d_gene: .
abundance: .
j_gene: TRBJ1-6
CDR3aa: ASSLPGQIGNSPLH

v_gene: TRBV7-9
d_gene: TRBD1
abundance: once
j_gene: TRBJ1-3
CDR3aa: ASSPRTGYGNTIY

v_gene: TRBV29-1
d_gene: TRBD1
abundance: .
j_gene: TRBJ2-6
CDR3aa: SVEDGRGQGSGANVLT

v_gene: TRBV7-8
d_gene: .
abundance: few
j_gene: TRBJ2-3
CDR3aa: ASSLARFQLSESTDTQY

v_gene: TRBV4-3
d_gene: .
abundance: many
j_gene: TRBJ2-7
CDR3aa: ASSQALGAIYEQY

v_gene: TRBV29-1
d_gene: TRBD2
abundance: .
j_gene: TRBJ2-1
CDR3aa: SVTGLAGTLNEQF

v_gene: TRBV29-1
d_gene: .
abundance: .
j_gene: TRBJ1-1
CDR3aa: SVVGGGAF

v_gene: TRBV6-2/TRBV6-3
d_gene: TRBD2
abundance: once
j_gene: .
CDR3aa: ASSAPGTSGTYEQF

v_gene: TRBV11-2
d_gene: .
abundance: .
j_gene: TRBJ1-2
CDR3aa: ASRPVGDTGKYYT

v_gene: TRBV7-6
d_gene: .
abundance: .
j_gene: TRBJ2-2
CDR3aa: ASSLVQQGRTGELF

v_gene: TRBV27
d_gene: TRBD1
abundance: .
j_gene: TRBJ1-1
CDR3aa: ASSGDRGYAEAF

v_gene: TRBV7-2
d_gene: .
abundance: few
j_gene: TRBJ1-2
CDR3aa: ASSLAGGAYGYT

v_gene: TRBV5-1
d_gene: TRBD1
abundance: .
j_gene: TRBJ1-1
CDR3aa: ASSLPTGSKNTEAF

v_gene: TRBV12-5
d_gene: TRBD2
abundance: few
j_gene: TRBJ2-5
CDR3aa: ASGLGRGGWETQY

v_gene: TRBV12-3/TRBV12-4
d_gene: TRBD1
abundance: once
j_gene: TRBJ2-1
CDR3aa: ASTGTGLYGEQF

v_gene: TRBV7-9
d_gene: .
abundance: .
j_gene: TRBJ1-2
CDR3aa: ATPVVGTYGYT

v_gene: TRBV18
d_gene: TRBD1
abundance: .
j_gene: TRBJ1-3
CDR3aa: ASSTGDGNSGNTIY

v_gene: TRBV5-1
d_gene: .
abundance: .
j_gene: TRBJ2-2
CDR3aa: ASSLSPLWTGELF

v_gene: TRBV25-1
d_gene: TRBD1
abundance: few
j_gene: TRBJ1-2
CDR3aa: ASSEWAGGGYT

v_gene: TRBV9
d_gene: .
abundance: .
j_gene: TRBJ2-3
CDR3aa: ASSVGPTDTQY

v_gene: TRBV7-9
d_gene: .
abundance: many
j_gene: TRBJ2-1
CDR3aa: ASSLEVGDEQF

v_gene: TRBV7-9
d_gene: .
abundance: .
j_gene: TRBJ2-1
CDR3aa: ASSSRGVVYNEQF

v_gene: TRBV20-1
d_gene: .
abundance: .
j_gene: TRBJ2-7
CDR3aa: SASPGTRYEQY

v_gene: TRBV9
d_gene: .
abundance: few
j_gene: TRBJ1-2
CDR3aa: ASSGWEHYT

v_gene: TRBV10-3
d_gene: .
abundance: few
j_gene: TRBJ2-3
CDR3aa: AISADSPSTDTQY

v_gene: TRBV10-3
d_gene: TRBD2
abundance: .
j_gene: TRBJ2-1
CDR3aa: AIGALAGESYNEQF

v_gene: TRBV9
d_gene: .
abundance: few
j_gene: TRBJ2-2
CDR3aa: ASSGSGPLTGELF

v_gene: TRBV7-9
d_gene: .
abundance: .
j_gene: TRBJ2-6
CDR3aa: ASSPWTLGANVLT

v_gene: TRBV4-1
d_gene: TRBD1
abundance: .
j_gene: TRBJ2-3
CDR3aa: ASSQEGQGLYTDTQY

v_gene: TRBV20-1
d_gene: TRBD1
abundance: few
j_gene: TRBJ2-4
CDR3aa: SAPQGARDIQY

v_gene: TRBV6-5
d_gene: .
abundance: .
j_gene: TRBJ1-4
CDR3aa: ASSYLRGALATNEKLF

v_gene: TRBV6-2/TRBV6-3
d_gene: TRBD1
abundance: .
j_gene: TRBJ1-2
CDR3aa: ASSYLGQGYGYT

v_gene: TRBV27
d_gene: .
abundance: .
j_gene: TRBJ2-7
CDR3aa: ASGTALAGLGEQY

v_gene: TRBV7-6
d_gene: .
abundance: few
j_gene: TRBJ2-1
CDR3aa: ASSLEAVEGYNEQS

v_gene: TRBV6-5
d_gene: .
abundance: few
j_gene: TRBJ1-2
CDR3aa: ASSFADSSGYT

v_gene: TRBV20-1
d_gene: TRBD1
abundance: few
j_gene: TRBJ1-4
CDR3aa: SASRYGQGEKLF

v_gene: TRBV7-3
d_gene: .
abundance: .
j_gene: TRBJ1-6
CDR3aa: ASSDGRGSPLH

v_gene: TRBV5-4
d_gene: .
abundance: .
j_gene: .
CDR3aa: ASSLGLPDNEQF

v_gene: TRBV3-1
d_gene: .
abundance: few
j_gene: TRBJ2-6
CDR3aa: ASSQQGSGANVLT

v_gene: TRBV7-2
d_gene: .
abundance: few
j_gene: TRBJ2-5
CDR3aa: ASSTGHEETQY

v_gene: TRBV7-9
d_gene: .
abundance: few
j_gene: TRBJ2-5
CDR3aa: ASSLLAGGGETQY

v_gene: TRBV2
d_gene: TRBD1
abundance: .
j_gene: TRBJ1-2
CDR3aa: ASSGGQFPNYGHT

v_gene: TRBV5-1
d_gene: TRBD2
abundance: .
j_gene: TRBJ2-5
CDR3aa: ASSLEGLAGPRGETQY

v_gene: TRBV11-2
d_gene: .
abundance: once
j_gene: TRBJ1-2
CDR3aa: ASSLVSPGPNYGYT